This TCR beta chain was documented in a study of blood T cell repertoires in COVID-19. Study-level background: The United States, Italy and Spain provided the acute and convalescent COVID-19 samples. T cells, B-cell-depleted T cells, or PBMCs supplied cDNA or gDNA.

In the original processing: Reference gene primer amplification gave nucleated cell count estimates. Some clones are missing from TCRdb's copy, which holds only in-frame ones; the method was immunoSEQ multiplex PCR. Clone size and V and J calls were adopted from that table, with D and trimming inferred from the DNA. Counted here are 150,000 to 200,000 clones, approximately 90% occurring once; the ten biggest clones make up approximately 2.1%. This clone has a single count. This CDR3 comprises 12 residues. V was trimmed by 6 bases and J by 0 bases, leaving 5 bases between them. Germline V gives CDR1 MNHEY, CDR2 SVGAGI.

This sequence joins TRBV6-5 and TRBJ1-1; no clear D. This sequence originates from a man aged 18 to 30 who had recovered from COVID-19. The specimen sequenced was peripheral blood. The CDR3 loop is CASSRMNTEAFF. The DNA for the CDR3 is TGTGCCAGCAGCAGAATGAACACTGAAGCTTTCTTT.